This T cell receptor beta chain emerged from a study of blood T cell repertoires in COVID-19. For the study at large: The United States, Italy and Spain supplied acute and convalescent COVID-19 samples.

CDR1 SQVTM and CDR2 ANQGSEA come from the germline V gene. CDR3 size: 14 residues. Trimming removed 6 bases at V and 3 bases at J, with 14 bases between. The study recruited people aged 18 to 89 years across 24 US areas. Participants' reported clinical history set cohort assignment. Some clones are missing from TCRdb's copy, which holds only in-frame ones; the method was immunoSEQ multiplex PCR. The table records fewer than 250,000 clones, approximately 86% of them present only once. This clone was seen only a few times. The sequencing sample was made of PBMCs or T cells enriched from blood (not recorded which). This chain joins TRBV29-1 and TRBJ1-4; possibly TRBD1 for D (5 bases). The sequence came from a woman in her thirties or forties in a cohort exposed to, infected with or recovered from COVID-19 (not recorded which). The CDR3 region is CSVTRGEANEKLFF. Written as DNA, the CDR3 is TGCAGCGTGACCCGGGGGGAAGCTAATGAAAAACTGTTTTTT. The full variable domain, rest sourced from reference TRBV29-1 and TRBJ1-4, is SAVISQKPSRDICQRGTSLTIQCQVDSQVTMMFWYRQQPGQSLTLIATANQGSEATYESGFVIDKFPISRPNLTFSTLTVSNMSPEDSSIYLCSVTRGEANEKLFFGSGTQLSVL.